The clone carrying this T cell receptor (beta chain) was counted between two and nine times. Its matching antigen is unknown. With 7 bases clipped from V and 1 base from J, the junction kept 2 bases outside the gene matches. Germline CDR1 is DFQATT and CDR2 is SNEGSKA (reference sequence). CDR3 size: 13 residues. This entry comes from a study of T-cell memory formation after mild COVID-19. At the level of the study: The TCR clusters were mostly specific to one donor. Study-level points and caveats: Contracting clones localized mainly to CM and EM when CD4+ and mainly to EMRA when CD8+. Clones from the second wave (peaking day 37) had unconfirmed SARS-CoV-2 specificity. Some responding clones appeared in pre-infection memory, suggesting cross-reactive memory joined.

A single record per CDR3 protein comes from TCRdb applying MiXCR to the 5' RACE reads. Among approximately 180,000 distinct CDR3 sequences, 16% were seen once, and the ten largest hold around 2%. The sequence derives from an adult woman who had mild COVID-19 (a few samples of this study predate the infection). Cell type and time point are not known. The chain is built from TRBV20-1 and TRBJ2-2; 8 nucleotides agree with TRBD1. Specimen: PBMCs or a T cell subset sorted from them (not recorded which). This CDR3 reads CSGGTGNTGELFF. As DNA, the CDR3 is TGCAGTGGCGGGACAGGGAACACCGGGGAGCTGTTTTTT.